The clone carrying this T cell receptor beta chain was seen only a few times. Seattle cases were enrolled at active infection and followed longitudinally. The source of the sample is a study of blood T cell repertoires in COVID-19. Study-level information: Sites across the United States, Italy and Spain contributed samples from acute and convalescent COVID-19. In each case, the material was cDNA or gDNA derived from T cells, B-cell-depleted T cells, or PBMCs.

Germline CDR1 and CDR2: MNHEY and SVGEGT. The CDR3 has 16 amino acids. V was shortened by 4 bases and J by 6 bases, with 22 bases between the two germline ends. TCRdb's table, derived via immunoSEQ multiplex PCR, lists solely in-frame clones and lacks some. The sample has 150,000 to 200,000 clones; 80% to 90% are singletons. Source material: peripheral blood. This sequence joins TRBV6-2 or TRBV6-3 and TRBJ2-7, with D unresolved. The sequence derives from an older woman with COVID-19, enrolled during active disease. The CDR3 DNA reads TGTGCCAGCAGTTCCTTTTCCAACCCGCCCTCGGGCGAGCAGTACTTC. Amino acids: CASSSFSNPPSGEQYF.